Presented here are 17 T cell receptor beta chains from one specimen sequenced in a study of technical replicates of blood from several donors. The method was immunoSEQ multiplex PCR; TCRdb's version includes in-frame clones alone and lacks a portion of them. This sample has 85,000 to 100,000 clones, with around 95% found just once. What was sequenced was T cells isolated from PBMCs. Receptors were obtained from a human donor in good health.

This clone was seen a single time. The gene calls are TRBV19 and TRBJ2-3; perhaps TRBD2 as D (5 bases). The CDR3 runs to 16 residues. V was shortened by 3 bases and J by 2 bases, with 15 bases between the two germline ends. Germline values: CDR1 LNHDA, CDR2 SQIVND (reference sequence). The CDR3: CASSIRGKSVTDTQYF. The CDR3 DNA follows: TGTGCCAGTAGTATCCGAGGGAAGTCCGTCACAGATACGCAGTATTTT.

The CDR3 sequence is CASSRSWRIVTEAFF. Here the CDR3 DNA reads TGTGCCAGCAGCCGAAGTTGGAGAATCGTAACTGAAGCTTTCTTT. The chain has TRBV6-1 and TRBJ1-1; D is uncertain. The CDR3 consists of 15 residues. Germline V gene lookup returns CDR1 MNHNS and CDR2 SASEGT. The germline V and J ends were trimmed by 6 bases and 5 bases, with 19 bases remaining between them.

The V call is TRBV6-5, the J call TRBJ1-1; the D gene is possibly TRBD1 (6 bases). The V gene's germline CDR1 is MNHEY and CDR2 SVGAGI. Trimming left V 7 bases short and J 4 bases short, with 10 bases between. This CDR3 region has 12 residues. This CDR3 reads CASTKGGTEAFF. CDR3 DNA: TGTGCCAGCACCAAAGGGGGCACTGAAGCTTTCTTT.

The chain employs TRBV25-1 and TRBJ2-2, with no clear D. Deletions cut 5 bases from V and 2 bases from J, with 3 bases between. Germline loops: CDR1 MGHDK, CDR2 SYGVNS. The CDR3 runs to 12 residues. In nucleotides, the CDR3 is TGTGCCAGCAGTCCTAACACCGGGGAGCTGTTTTTT. It specifies CASSPNTGELFF. The complete variable domain, with remaining parts taken from reference TRBV25-1 and TRBJ2-2, reads EADIYQTPRYLVIGTGKKITLECSQTMGHDKMYWYQQDPGMELHLIHYSYGVNSTEKGDLSSESTVSRIRTEHFPLTLESARPSHTSQYLCASSPNTGELFFGEGSRLTVL.

The chain combines TRBV9 with TRBJ1-4; possible D gene TRBD1, 6 bases. Germline V gene sequence: CDR1 SGDLS, CDR2 YYNGEE. Between the trimmed V and J ends, which lost 6 bases and 7 bases, there was a span of 19 bases. The length of the CDR3 is 15 residues. CDR3 amino acids: CASTLHGTPSEKLFF. The CDR3 DNA reads TGTGCCAGCACCCTTCATGGGACACCAAGTGAAAAACTGTTTTTT.

The CDR3 protein is CASRSRGSGEQFF. CDR3 DNA: TGTGCCAGCAGGTCCCGAGGCTCGGGTGAGCAGTTCTTC. V is TRBV5-8 and J is TRBJ2-1; D not certain. Deletions cut 5 bases from V and 9 bases from J, with 15 bases between. From germline, CDR1 is SGHTS and CDR2 YDEGEE. There are 13 residues in the CDR3.

There are a few counts of this clone. The rearrangement links TRBV6-1 to TRBJ2-5; no clear D. V was trimmed by 2 bases and J by 7 bases, leaving 14 bases between them. Germline CDR1 is MNHNS and CDR2 is SASEGT. This CDR3 spans 14 amino acids. The CDR3 sequence is CASSEHTPAGTQYF. The CDR3 coding sequence is TGTGCCAGCAGTGAACACACACCCGCTGGGACCCAGTACTTC.

J is TRBJ2-2 and V is TRBV21-1; the table's D call of TRBD1 was not tested on the DNA. TRBV21-1 is a pseudogene segment. The CDR3 spans 15 residues. The CDR3 DNA sequence: TGTGCCAGCAGCAAACGGAGACAGGGGACCGGGGAGCTGTTTTTT. This codes for CASSKRRQGTGELFF.

The gene calls are TRBV5-6 and TRBJ2-1; 13 bases align to TRBD2. CDR3 length: 19 residues. J was trimmed by 8 bases and V by 3 bases; bases with no gene match: 17. From germline, CDR1 is SGHDT and CDR2 YYEEEE. The CDR3 DNA sequence: TGTGCCAGCAGCTACCCCACTAGCGGGAGGGCCACACGAGACCATGAGCAGTTCTTC. Its translation: CASSYPTSGRATRDHEQFF.

This sequence joins TRBV27 and TRBJ1-1; D is undetermined. Germline V gene data show CDR1 as MNHEY and CDR2 as SMNVEV (reference sequence). CDR3 length equals 13 residues. Trimming shortened V by 7 bases and J by 0 bases, and 9 bases separated the two germline ends. DNA for the CDR3: TGTGCCAGCAAGAACTCCTTGAACACTGAAGCTTTCTTT. Protein product: CASKNSLNTEAFF.

The V gene is TRBV19, the J gene TRBJ2-1; D is perhaps TRBD1 (6 bases). Trimming left V 0 bases short and J 5 bases short, with 11 bases between. The germline gives CDR1 LNHDA, CDR2 SQIVND (reference sequence). This CDR3 region has 15 residues. The CDR3 reads CASSIDLQGHNEQFF. CDR3 DNA sequence: TGTGCCAGTAGTATAGATCTCCAGGGGCACAATGAGCAGTTCTTC.

V usage is TRBV28 and J usage is TRBJ2-7, with 7 bases matching TRBD1. V dropped 7 bases and J dropped 0; count of bases not matched to a gene: 12. The V gene's germline CDR1 is MDHEN and CDR2 SYDVKM. The CDR3 spans 16 residues. CDR3 DNA: TGTGCCAGCACTCCGGGACAGCAAACCTACTCCTACGAGCAGTACTTC. It yields the protein CASTPGQQTYSYEQYF.

The CDR3 sequence: CASRQGPAPDNEQFF. The CDR3 DNA sequence: TGCGCCAGCAGACAGGGGCCGGCACCGGACAATGAGCAGTTCTTC. V gene TRBV5-1 combines with J gene TRBJ2-1; 7 nucleotides agree with TRBD1. The V and J ends lost 5 bases and 5 bases, in that order; junction bases with no gene match: 10. This CDR3 has 15 amino acids. Germline V gives CDR1 SGHRS, CDR2 YFSETQ.

The J gene is TRBJ1-3, the V gene TRBV9; the D gene is possibly TRBD1 (5 bases). The CDR3 totals 14 residues. The germline V and J ends were trimmed by 1 base and 4 bases, with 9 bases remaining between them. Germline CDR1 and CDR2: SGDLS and YYNGEE. CDR3 sequence: CASSVYGAGNTIYF. The CDR3 nucleotides are TGTGCCAGCAGCGTATATGGGGCGGGAAACACCATATATTTT. The full variable domain, its missing parts supplied by reference TRBV9 and TRBJ1-3, is DSGVTQTPKHLITATGQRVTLRCSPRSGDLSVYWYQQSLDQGLQFLIQYYNGEERAKGNILERFSAQQFPDLHSELNLSSLELGDSALYFCASSVYGAGNTIYFGEGSWLTVV.

This clone was recorded once. The CDR3 DNA follows: TGTGCCAGTTCTCGTCCCTACGAGCAGTACTTC. Translating it yields CASSRPYEQYF. The chain recombines TRBV19 with TRBJ2-7; D is ambiguous. Germline V CDR1 and CDR2: LNHDA, SQIVND (reference sequence). The V and J ends lost 8 bases and 2 bases respectively, with 7 bases between them. The CDR3 runs 11 residues.

The chain joins TRBV6-5 to TRBJ2-2; D remains unclear. From germline, CDR1 is MNHEY and CDR2 SVGAGI. The length of the CDR3 is 14 residues. The V end lost 2 bases, the J end lost 4 bases, and 8 bases lay between the germline ends. The CDR3 sequence is CASSYQASTGELFF. The CDR3 DNA reads as TGTGCCAGCAGTTACCAGGCTTCCACCGGGGAGCTGTTTTTT.

This clone was detected once. The chain's CDR3 is CASSESTGPNYGYTF. Written as DNA, the CDR3 is TGTGCCAGCAGTGAGTCGACAGGCCCTAACTATGGCTACACCTTC. The chain employs TRBV6-1 and TRBJ1-2; D is perhaps TRBD1 (6 bases). Trimming removed 3 bases from V and 0 bases from J, with 11 bases in between. Germline V gives CDR1 MNHNS, CDR2 SASEGT. This CDR3 is built from 15 residues.